This TCR beta chain was found in a study of vaccination and CD4 T cells after COVID-19. The wider study: Convalescent donors were composed of six males and four females, of whom two were Hispanic. Median time from second vaccine dose to sampling was approximately 69 days (14 to 241). Study-level findings and limits: Median counts of SARS-CoV-2-reactive clonotypes increased from around 21 to 38; this difference was not significant.

Treatment: roughly nine-day PBMC culture with coronavirus spike peptide pools or control peptides (ViraFEST assay). The V end lost 2 bases, the J end lost 5 bases, and 19 bases lay between the germline ends. CDR1 and CDR2 from the germline V gene are SGHNT and YYREEE (reference sequence). The CDR3 loop spans 16 amino acids. To note about this clonotype: No antigen is known for it.

The Oncomine TCR Beta short-read assay generated sequence data from the DNA of cultured CD4+ T cells. In TCRdb, the PCR reads were re-called with MiXCR into one record per CDR3 protein. The sample shows more than 20,000 distinct CDR3 sequences, 50% of them seen only once. The receptor comes from a human donor who received a COVID-19 vaccine. V usage is TRBV5-4 and J usage is TRBJ2-5; D may be TRBD1 (6 bases). The specimen was CD4+ T cells from blood, cultured in vitro, collected before SARS-CoV-2 vaccination. CDR3 loop: CASSFIGTTRLETQYF. CDR3 sequence (DNA): TGTGCCAGCAGCTTTATCGGGACAACACGTTTGGAGACCCAGTACTTC.